The sample holds many counts of the clone carrying this TCR beta chain. Only one base separates this from a far larger clonotype, so it likely reflects a read error. The data derive from a study of CD8+ T cells in alopecia areata. Study context: It was oral tofacitinib, at 5 to 10 mg twice daily, that treated patients received. Patients took tofacitinib for 6 to 18 months, followed by 6 drug-free months.

After isolation, RNA underwent reverse transcription to generate cDNA as the sequencing template. TCRdb's copy holds only in-frame clones and misses some; the assay was immunoSEQ multiplex PCR. The sample lists 65,000 to 75,000 clones; over 25% were seen once. V dropped 0 bases and J dropped 7; count of bases not matched to a gene: 5. The CDR3 has 16 residues. CDR1 SGHDT and CDR2 YYEEEE come from the germline V gene. Treatment described: oral pan-JAK inhibitor, 5-10 mg twice daily. The clonotype was recovered from a human donor with alopecia areata. Sequenced material: CD8+ T cells sorted from blood, taken at week 4, from a patient treated with tofacitinib. The rearrangement uses TRBV5-6 and TRBJ2-1; 12 nucleotides agree with TRBD2. CDR3 region: CASSLVPSGRGNEQFF. DNA for the CDR3: TGTGCCAGCAGCTTGGTTCCTAGCGGGAGGGGGAATGAGCAGTTCTTC.